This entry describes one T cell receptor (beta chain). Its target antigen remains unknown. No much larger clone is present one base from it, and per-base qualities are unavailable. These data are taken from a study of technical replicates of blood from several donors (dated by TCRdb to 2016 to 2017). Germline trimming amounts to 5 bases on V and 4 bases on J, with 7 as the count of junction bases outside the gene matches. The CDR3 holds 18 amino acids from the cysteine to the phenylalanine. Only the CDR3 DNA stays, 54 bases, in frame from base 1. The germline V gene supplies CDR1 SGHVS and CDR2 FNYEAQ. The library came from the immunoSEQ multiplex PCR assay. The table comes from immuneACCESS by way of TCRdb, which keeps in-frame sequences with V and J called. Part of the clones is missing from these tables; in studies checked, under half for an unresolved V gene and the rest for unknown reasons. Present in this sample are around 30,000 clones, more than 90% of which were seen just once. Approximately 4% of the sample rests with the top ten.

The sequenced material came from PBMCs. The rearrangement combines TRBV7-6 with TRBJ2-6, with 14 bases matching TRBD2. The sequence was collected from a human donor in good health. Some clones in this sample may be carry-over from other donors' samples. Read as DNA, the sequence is TGTGCCAGCAGCGAACTGGGACTAGCGGGGGTAGGGGCCAACGTCCTGACTTTC. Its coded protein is CASSELGLAGVGANVLTF. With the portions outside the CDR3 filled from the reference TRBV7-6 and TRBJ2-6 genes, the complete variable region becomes GAGVSQSPRYKVTKRGQDVALRCDPISGHVSLYWYRQALGQGPEFLTYFNYEAQQDKSGLPNDRFSAERPEGSISTLTIQRTEQRDSAMYRCASSELGLAGVGANVLTFGAGSRLTVL.